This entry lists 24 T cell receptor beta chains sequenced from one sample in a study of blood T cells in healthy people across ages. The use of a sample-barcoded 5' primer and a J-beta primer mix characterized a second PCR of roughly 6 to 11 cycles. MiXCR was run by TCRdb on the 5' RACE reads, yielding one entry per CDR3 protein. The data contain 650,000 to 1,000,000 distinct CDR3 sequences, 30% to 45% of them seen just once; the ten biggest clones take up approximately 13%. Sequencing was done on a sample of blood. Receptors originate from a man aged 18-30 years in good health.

In nucleotides, the CDR3 is TGTGCCAGCAGCTTACGACAGGGTAGTGGTGGGGCCAACGTCCTGACTTTC. This translates into CASSLRQGSGGANVLTF. The chain joins TRBV5-5 to TRBJ2-6; TRBD1 aligns across 7 bases. Looked up from germline, CDR1 is SGHKS and CDR2 is YYEKEE (reference sequence). J gave up 3 bases and V 2 bases, and 8 bases lay outside the gene matches. The CDR3 length is 17 residues.

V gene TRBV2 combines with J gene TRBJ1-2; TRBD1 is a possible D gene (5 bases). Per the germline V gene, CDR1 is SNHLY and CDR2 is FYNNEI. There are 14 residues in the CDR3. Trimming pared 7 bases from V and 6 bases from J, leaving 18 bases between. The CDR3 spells CASTGGAGRNGYTF. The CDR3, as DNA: TGTGCCAGCACCGGGGGAGCAGGGAGGAATGGCTACACCTTC.

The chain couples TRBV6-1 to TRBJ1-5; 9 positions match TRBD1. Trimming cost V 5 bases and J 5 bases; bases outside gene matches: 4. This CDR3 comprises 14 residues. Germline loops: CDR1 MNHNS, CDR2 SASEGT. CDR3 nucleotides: TGTGCCAGCAGTACAGGGGGCTTCTATCAGCCCCAGCATTTT. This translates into CASSTGGFYQPQHF.

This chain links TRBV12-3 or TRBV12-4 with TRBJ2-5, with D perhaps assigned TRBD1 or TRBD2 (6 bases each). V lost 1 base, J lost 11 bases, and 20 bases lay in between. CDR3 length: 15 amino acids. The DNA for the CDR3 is TGTGCCAGCAGTTTAGATGGGGGGCTTGATAATGAGCAGTACTTC. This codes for CASSLDGGLDNEQYF.

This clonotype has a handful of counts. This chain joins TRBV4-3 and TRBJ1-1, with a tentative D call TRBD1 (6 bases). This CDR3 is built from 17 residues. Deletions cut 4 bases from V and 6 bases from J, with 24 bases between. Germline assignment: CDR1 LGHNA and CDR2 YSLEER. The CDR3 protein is CASSRGGGVIRQAEAFF. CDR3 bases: TGCGCCAGCAGCCGTGGTGGGGGCGTAATCCGGCAGGCTGAAGCTTTCTTT.

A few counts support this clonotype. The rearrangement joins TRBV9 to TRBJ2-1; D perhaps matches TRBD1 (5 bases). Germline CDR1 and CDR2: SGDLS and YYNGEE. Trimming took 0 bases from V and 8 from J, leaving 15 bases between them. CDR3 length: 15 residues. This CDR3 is CASSVVGLGRDEQFF. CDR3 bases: TGTGCCAGCAGCGTAGTTGGTCTGGGCAGGGATGAGCAGTTCTTC.

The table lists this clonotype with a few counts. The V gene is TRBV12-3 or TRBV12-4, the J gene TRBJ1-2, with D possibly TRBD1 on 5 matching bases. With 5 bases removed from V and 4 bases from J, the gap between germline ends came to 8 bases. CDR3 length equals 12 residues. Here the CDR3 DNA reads TGTGCCAGCAGTAAGAGGGGCTATGGCTACACCTTC. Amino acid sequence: CASSKRGYGYTF.

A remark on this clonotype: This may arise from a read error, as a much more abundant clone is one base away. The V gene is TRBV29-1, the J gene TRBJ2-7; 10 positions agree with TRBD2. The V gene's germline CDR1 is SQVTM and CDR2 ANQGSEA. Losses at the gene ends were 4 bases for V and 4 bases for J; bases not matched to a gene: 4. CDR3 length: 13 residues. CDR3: CSVVPSGGYEQYF. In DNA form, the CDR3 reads TGCAGCGTTGTCCCTAGCGGGGGATACGAGCAGTACTTC.

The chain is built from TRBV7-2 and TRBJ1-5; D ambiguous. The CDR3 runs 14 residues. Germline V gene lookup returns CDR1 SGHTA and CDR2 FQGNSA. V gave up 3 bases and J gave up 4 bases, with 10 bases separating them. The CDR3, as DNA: TGTGCCAGCAGCTTCCGACCCGGGAATCAGCCCCAGCATTTT. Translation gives CASSFRPGNQPQHF.

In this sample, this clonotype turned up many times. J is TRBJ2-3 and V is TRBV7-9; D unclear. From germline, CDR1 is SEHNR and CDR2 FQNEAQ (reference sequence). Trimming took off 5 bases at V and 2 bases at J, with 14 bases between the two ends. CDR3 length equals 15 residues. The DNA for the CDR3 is TGTGCCAGCAGCCTTAAGCTCTCGCCCACAGATACGCAGTATTTT. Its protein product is CASSLKLSPTDTQYF.

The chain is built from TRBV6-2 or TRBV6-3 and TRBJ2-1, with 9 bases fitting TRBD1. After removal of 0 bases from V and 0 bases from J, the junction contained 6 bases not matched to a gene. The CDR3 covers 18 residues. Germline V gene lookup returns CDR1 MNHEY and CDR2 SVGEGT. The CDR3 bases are TGTGCCAGCAGTTACTCTCTCGGACAGGGGAACTCCTACAATGAGCAGTTCTTC. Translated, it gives CASSYSLGQGNSYNEQFF.

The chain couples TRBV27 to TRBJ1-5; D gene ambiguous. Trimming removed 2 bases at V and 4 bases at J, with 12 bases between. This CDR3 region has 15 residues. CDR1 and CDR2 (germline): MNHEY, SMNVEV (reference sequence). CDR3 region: CASSLSWALNQPQHF. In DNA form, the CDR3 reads TGTGCCAGCAGTTTAAGTTGGGCGCTTAATCAGCCCCAGCATTTT.

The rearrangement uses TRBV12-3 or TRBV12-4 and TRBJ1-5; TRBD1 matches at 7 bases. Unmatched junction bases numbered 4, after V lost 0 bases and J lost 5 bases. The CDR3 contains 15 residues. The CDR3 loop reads CASSLAATGHQPQHF. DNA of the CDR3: TGTGCCAGCAGTTTAGCTGCGACAGGGCATCAGCCCCAGCATTTT.

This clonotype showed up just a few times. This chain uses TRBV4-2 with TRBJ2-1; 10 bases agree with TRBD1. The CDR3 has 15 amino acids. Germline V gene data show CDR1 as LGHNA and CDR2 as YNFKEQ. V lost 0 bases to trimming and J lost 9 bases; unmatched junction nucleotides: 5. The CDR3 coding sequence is TGTGCCAGCAGCCAAGAAGACAGGGGGCGTGCTGAGCAGTTCTTC. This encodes CASSQEDRGRAEQFF.

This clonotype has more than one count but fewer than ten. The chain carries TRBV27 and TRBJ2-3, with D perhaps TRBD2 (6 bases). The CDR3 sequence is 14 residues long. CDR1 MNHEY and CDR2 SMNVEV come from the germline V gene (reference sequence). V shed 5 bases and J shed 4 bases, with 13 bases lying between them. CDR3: CASSKEGRSDTQYF. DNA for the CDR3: TGTGCCAGCAGTAAGGAGGGGAGGTCAGATACGCAGTATTTT.

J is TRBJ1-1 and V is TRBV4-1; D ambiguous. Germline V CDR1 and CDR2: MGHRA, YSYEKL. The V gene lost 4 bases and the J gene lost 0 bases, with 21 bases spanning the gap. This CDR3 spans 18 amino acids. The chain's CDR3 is CASSRNPTPLIMNTEAFF. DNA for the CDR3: TGCGCCAGCAGCCGAAACCCAACCCCCCTTATTATGAACACTGAAGCTTTCTTT.

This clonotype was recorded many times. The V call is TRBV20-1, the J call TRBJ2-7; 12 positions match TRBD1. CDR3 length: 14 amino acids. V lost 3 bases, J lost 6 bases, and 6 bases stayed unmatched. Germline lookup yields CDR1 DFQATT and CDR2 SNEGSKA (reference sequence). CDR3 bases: TGCAGTGCTAGCGTCGGGACAGGGGGCTCCGAGCAGTACTTC. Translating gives CSASVGTGGSEQYF.

CDR3 sequence reads: CASSIVGGLRWDNEQFF. Here the CDR3 DNA reads TGTGCCAGTAGTATAGTCGGCGGTTTGAGGTGGGACAATGAGCAGTTCTTC. The chain combines TRBV19 with TRBJ2-1; D ambiguous. Germline V gene sequence: CDR1 LNHDA, CDR2 SQIVND (reference sequence). Trimming pared 1 base from V and 5 bases from J, leaving 18 bases between. This CDR3 region has 17 residues.

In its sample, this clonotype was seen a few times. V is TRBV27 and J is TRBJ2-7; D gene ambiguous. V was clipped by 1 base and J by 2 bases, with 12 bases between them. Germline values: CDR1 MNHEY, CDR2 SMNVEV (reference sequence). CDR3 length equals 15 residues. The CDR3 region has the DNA TGTGCCAGCAGTTTATTCCCACTACCTCCCTACGAGCAGTACTTC. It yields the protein CASSLFPLPPYEQYF.

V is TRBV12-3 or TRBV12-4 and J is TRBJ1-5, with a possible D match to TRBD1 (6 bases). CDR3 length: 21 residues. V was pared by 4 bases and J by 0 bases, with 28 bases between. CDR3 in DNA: TGTGCCAGCAGTTGGGGCCGGCAGGGGTTGGTCTTAACCTGTAGCAATCAGCCCCAGCATTTT. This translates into CASSWGRQGLVLTCSNQPQHF.

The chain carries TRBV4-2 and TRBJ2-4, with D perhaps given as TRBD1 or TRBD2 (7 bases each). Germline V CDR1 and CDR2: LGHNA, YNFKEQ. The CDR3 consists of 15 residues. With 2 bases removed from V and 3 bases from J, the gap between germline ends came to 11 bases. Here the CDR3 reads CASSQTGEGKNIQYF. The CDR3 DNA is TGTGCCAGCAGCCAAACAGGGGAGGGCAAAAACATTCAGTACTTC.

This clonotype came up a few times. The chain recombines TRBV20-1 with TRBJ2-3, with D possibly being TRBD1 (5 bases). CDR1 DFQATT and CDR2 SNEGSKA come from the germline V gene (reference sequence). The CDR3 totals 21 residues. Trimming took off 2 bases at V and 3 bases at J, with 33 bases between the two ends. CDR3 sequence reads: CSARSPFDSRWSKGATDTQYF. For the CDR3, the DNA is TGCAGTGCTAGATCGCCTTTTGACAGCAGGTGGTCCAAAGGGGCTACAGATACGCAGTATTTT.

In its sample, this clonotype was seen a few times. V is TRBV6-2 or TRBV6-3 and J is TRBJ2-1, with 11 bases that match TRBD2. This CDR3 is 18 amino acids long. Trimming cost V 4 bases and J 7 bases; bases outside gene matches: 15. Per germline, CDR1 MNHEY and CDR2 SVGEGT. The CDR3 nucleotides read TGTGCCAGCAGTTTTAGCGGGGGGGCACTATTTATCGTTAATGAGCAGTTCTTC. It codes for CASSFSGGALFIVNEQFF.

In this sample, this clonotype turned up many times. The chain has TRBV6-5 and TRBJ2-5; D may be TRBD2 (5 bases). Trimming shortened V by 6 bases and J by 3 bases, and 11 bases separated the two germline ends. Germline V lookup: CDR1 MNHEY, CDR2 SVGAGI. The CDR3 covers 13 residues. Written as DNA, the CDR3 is TGTGCCAGCAGAGGACTGGAAAAAGAGACCCAGTACTTC. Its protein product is CASRGLEKETQYF.